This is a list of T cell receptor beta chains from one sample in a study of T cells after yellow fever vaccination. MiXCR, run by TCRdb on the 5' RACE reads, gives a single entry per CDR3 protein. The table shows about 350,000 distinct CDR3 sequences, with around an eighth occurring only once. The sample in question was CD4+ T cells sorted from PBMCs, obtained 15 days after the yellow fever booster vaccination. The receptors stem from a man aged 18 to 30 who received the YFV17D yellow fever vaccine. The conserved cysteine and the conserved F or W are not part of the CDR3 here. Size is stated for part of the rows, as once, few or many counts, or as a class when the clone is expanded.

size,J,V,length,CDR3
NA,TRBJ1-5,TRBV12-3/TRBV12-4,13,ASSLVGGSNQPQH
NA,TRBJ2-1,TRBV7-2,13,ASSLSRGVGNEQF
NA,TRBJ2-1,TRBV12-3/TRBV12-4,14,ASSFKGGGTRNEQF
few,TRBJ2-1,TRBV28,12,ASSSPGGRYEQF
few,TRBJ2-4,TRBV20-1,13,SATTSGGAKNIQY
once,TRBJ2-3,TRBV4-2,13,ASSPDRGLGDTQY
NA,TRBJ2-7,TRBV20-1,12,SAFDSRSSYEQY
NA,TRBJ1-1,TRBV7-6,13,ASRSGTGSNTEAF
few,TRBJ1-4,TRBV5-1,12,ASSLLNPNEKLF
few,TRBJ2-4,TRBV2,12,ASRVGLAENIQY
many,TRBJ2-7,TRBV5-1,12,ASSSTTGAYEQY
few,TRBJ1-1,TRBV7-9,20,ASSLGRRGLLKGLGTNTEAF
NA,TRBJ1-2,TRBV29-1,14,SVEESVRRGQYGYT
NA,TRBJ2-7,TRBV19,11,ASSTGRGYEQY
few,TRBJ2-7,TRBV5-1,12,ASGRDRGNYEQY
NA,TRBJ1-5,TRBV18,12,ASSLDSGNQPQH
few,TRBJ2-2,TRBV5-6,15,ASSLVISGGKTGELF
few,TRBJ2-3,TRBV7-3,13,ASSQEPGSTDTQY
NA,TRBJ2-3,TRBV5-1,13,ASSLGSPGTDTQY
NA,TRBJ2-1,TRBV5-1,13,ASSLFIAGGDEQF
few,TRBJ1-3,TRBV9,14,ASSVAGQGNGNTIY
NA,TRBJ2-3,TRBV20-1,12,SALNRVISDTQY
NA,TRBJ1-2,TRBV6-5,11,ASSSGALYGYT
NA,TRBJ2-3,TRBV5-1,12,ASSRLAVPDTQY
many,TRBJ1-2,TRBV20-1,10,SAPLSGAGYT
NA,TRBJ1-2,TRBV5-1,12,ASSWTGGEGGYT
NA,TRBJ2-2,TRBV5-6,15,ASSPTSGGLNTGELF
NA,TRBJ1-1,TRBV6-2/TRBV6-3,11,ASVDAGNTEAF
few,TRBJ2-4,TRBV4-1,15,ASSHPTGQGALNIQY
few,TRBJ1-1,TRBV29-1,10,SVVLGTGKAF
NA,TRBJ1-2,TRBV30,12,AWSATGGAYGYT
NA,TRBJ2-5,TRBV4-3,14,ASSQGPPGSQETQY
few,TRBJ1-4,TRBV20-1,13,SARDSGVGNEKLF
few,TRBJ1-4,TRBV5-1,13,ASSLASTGGEKLF
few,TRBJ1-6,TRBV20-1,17,SAGEIYISGLTSYSPLH
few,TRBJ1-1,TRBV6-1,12,ASRLDRGNTEAF
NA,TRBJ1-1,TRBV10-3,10,AISEGSGSAF
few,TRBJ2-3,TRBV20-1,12,SATLVQFTDTQY
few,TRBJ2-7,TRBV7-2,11,ASSLVRGAVQY
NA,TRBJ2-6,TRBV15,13,ATSVGGSGANVLT
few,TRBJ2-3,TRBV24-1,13,ATSDGALGTDTQY
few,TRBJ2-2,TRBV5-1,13,ASSVQDMNTGELF
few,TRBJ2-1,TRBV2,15,ASSRPTLAGGDNEQF
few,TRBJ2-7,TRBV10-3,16,AISESSRGTSGGVEQY
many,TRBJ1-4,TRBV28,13,ASTPRRGGDEKLF
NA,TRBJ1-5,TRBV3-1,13,ASSQASGGDQPQH
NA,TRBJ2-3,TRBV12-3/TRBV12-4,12,ASSPGGGVDTQY
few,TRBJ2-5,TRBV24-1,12,ATSDPSGPETQY
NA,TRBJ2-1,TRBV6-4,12,ASSDSFSYNEQF
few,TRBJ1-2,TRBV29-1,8,SVEAYGYT
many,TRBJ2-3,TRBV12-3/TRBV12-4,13,ASTNPERGTDTQY
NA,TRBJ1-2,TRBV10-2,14,ASSRDTGLGGYGYT
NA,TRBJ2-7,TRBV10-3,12,AIRGTGNSYEQY